Listed below are T cell receptor beta chains from one sample, sequenced in a study of OX40 agonist ivuxolimab in advanced cancers. Sequenced by immunoSEQ multiplex PCR; TCRdb stores in-frame clones only, minus some. The table lists tens of thousands of clones, 82% of them singletons, with about 1.5% in the top ten. Here the sequenced sample was CD4+ or CD8+ T cells sorted from blood, taken in a trial of the OX40 agonist ivuxolimab. The receptors here all came from an adult with an advanced solid tumor such as melanoma, head and neck, liver or kidney cancer. The CDR3 runs from the conserved cysteine through the conserved F or W. D genes are given only for firm matches. Not every row has a clone size; where given, it reads once, few, many or a size class.

CASSELASSYNEQFF	TGTGCCAGCAGTGAACTAGCTAGCTCCTACAATGAGCAGTTCTTC	NA	TRBJ2-1	TRBV2	NA
CASSTSSYMEQYF	TGTGCCAGTAGTACGTCTTCGTATATGGAGCAGTACTTC	NA	TRBJ2-7	TRBV19	NA
CASAPLGGHTDTQYF	TGTGCCAGCGCTCCCCTAGGGGGGCACACAGATACGCAGTATTTT	NA	TRBJ2-3	TRBV9	NA
CASSFESGQHSGANVLTF	TGCGCCAGCAGCTTTGAGTCAGGACAGCACTCTGGGGCCAACGTCCTGACTTTC	NA	TRBJ2-6	TRBV5-1	NA
CASSQPMRGGGYTF	TGCGCCAGCAGCCAACCCATGCGGGGGGGAGGCTACACCTTC	NA	TRBJ1-2	TRBV4-1	NA
CASSLVVSGANVLTF	TGTGCCAGCAGCTTAGTTGTGTCTGGGGCCAACGTCCTGACTTTC	NA	TRBJ2-6	TRBV7-8	NA
CASSLGSRIQPQHF	TGTGCCAGCAGCTTAGGAAGCAGAATACAGCCCCAGCATTTT	few	TRBJ1-5	TRBV7-9	NA
CAWSVGSGGFTDTQYF	TGTGCCTGGAGTGTTGGAAGCGGGGGGTTCACAGATACGCAGTATTTT	NA	TRBJ2-3	TRBV30	TRBD2
CASSQSGTNTIYF	TGTGCCAGCAGTCAATCCGGGACAAACACCATATATTTT	few	TRBJ1-3	TRBV6-6	NA
CASSLRGTEAFF	TGTGCCAGCAGCTTAAGAGGGACTGAAGCTTTCTTT	NA	TRBJ1-1	TRBV7-6	NA
CASSTDRSYEQYF	TGTGCCAGCAGCACGGACAGATCCTACGAGCAGTACTTC	NA	TRBJ2-7	TRBV7-8	NA
CASSERTGQVYTDTQYF	TGTGCCAGCAGTGAAAGAACGGGACAGGTTTACACAGATACGCAGTATTTT	NA	TRBJ2-3	TRBV6-1	TRBD1
CASSLYGGTEAFF	TGTGCCAGCAGCTTGTACGGGGGGACTGAAGCTTTCTTT	NA	TRBJ1-1	TRBV5-5	NA
CASSFSWTGNTEAFF	TGTGCCAGCAGCTTTTCATGGACAGGGAACACTGAAGCTTTCTTT	NA	TRBJ1-1	TRBV7-2	TRBD1
CASSLQGGYEAFF	TGTGCCAGCAGCTTGCAGGGGGGATATGAAGCTTTCTTT	few	TRBJ1-1	TRBV11-2	TRBD1
CASSLSGTNYEQYF	TGTGCCAGCAGCTTATCCGGGACTAACTACGAGCAGTACTTC	NA	TRBJ2-7	TRBV7-2	TRBD2
CSAEGQGYEQYF	TGCAGCGCCGAGGGACAGGGCTACGAGCAGTACTTC	few	TRBJ2-7	TRBV29-1	TRBD1
CASSTSGSSYEQYF	TGTGCCAGCAGCACCAGCGGGAGCTCCTACGAGCAGTACTTC	once	TRBJ2-7	TRBV9	TRBD2
CSVEDLDRTGELFF	TGCAGCGTTGAAGACCTGGACCGCACCGGGGAGCTGTTTTTT	NA	TRBJ2-2	TRBV29-1	NA
CASSTASVTNTEAFF	TGTGCCAGCTCGACGGCATCTGTTACGAACACTGAAGCTTTCTTT	NA	TRBJ1-1	TRBV18	NA
CASSQERGFYTGELFF	TGTGCCAGCAGCCAAGAGCGGGGGTTTTACACCGGGGAGCTGTTTTTT	NA	TRBJ2-2	TRBV4-2	TRBD2
CASSQDFLAGEGGTQYF	TGTGCCAGCAGCCAAGATTTCCTAGCGGGAGAAGGAGGGACCCAGTACTTC	NA	TRBJ2-5	TRBV14	TRBD2
CATSRDLNRANEQYF	TGTGCCACCAGCAGAGATCTGAACAGGGCTAACGAGCAGTACTTC	NA	TRBJ2-7	TRBV15	NA
CASSPGRVTGELFF	TGTGCCAGCAGCCCAGGGAGGGTCACCGGGGAGCTGTTTTTT	NA	TRBJ2-2	TRBV6-6	TRBD2